This T cell receptor beta chain stems from a study of T cells after yellow fever vaccination. This CDR3 contains 15 residues. The germline V gene has CDR1 SEHNR and CDR2 FQNEAQ (reference sequence). The V end lost 2 bases, the J end lost 5 bases, and 12 bases lay between the germline ends. This clonotype appeared a few times. TCRdb recomputed calls from the 5' RACE reads with MiXCR, one row per CDR3 protein. The sample lists approximately 300,000 distinct CDR3 sequences; about 10% were seen once. The sample was CD4+ T cells sorted from PBMCs, taken 45 days after the yellow fever booster vaccination. This sequence joins TRBV7-9 and TRBJ1-4; D unresolved. This receptor was identified in a young man who received the YFV17D yellow fever vaccine. CDR3 sequence (DNA): TGTGCCAGCAGCTTACGTCGGCAGGCAAATGAAAAACTGTTTTTT. It codes for CASSLRRQANEKLFF.